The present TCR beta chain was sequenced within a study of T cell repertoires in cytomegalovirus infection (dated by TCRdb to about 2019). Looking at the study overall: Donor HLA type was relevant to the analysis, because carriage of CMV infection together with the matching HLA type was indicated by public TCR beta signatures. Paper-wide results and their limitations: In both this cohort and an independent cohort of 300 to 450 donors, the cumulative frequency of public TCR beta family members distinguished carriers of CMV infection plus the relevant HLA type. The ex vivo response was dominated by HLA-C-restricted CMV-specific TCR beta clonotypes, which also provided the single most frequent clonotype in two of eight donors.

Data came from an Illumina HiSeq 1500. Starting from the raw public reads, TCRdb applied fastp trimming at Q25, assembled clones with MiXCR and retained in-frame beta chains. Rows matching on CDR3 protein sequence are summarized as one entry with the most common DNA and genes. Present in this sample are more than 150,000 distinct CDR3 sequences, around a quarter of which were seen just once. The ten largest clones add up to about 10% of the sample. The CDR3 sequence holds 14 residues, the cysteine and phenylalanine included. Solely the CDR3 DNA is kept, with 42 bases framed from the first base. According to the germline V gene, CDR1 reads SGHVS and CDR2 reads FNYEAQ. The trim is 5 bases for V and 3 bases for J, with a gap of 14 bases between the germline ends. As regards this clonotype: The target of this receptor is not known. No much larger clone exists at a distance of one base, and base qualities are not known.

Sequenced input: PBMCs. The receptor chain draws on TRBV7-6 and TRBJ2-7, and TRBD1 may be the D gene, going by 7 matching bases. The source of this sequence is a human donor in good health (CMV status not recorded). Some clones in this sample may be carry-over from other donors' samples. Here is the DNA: TGTGCCAGCAGCCCCAGGGGGGCCAACTACGAGCAGTACTTC. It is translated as CASSPRGANYEQYF.